The T cell receptor (beta chain) under discussion was sequenced for a study of T cell responses to AZD1222 COVID-19 vaccine. This clone was seen once. The assay was immunoSEQ multiplex PCR, and TCRdb's table has in-frame clones only and misses some. Here the sample spans around 120,000 clones, approximately 87% being singletons. CDR1 and CDR2 from the germline V gene are SGHTA and FQGTGA. V shed 1 base and J shed 7 bases, with 11 bases lying between them. The CDR3 length is 13 residues. This TCR derives from an adult in good health. The chain uses TRBV7-3 and TRBJ2-7; D uncertain. The specimen comprised peripheral blood, sampled on day 0 of AZD1222 vaccination. For the CDR3, the DNA is TGTGCCAGCAGCTTAAGAGAAGGTGGTGAGCAGTACTTC. The encoded protein is CASSLREGGEQYF.